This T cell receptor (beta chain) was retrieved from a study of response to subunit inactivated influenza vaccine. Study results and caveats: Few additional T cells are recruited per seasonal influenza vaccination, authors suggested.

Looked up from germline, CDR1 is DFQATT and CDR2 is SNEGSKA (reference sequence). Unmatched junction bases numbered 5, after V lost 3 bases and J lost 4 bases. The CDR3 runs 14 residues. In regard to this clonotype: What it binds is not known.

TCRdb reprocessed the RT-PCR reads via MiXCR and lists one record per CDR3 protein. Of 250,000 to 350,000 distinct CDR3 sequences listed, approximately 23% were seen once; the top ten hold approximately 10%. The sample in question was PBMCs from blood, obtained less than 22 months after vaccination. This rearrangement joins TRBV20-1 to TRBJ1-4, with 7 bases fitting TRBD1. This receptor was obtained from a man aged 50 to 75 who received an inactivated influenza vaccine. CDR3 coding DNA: TGCAGTGCTAGCCGGGACAGAGATAATGAAAAACTGTTTTTT. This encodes CSASRDRDNEKLFF.